This entry concerns a single T cell receptor (beta chain). Its antigen remains unidentified. The data were obtained in a study of CD8 T cells in ankylosing spondylitis. Points from the study as a whole: Existing reports had already noted some motif variants in reactive arthritis synovial fluid and blood.

Via MiXCR, TCRdb re-called the 5' RACE reads, giving one row per CDR3 protein. The sample holds just under 350,000 distinct CDR3 sequences, about 15% seen once. With V trimmed by 2 bases and J by 4 bases, 5 bases remained unmatched. This CDR3 is built from 15 residues. In germline, CDR1 is KGHDR, CDR2 SFDVKD. The material sequenced was blood, either unsorted or a sorted T cell fraction (not recorded which). V and J are TRBV24-1 and TRBJ2-5; 8 bases align to TRBD1. This receptor was identified in a male donor with ankylosing spondylitis or in good health (not recorded which). This chain's CDR3 is CATSDSKTGGETQYF. CDR3 in DNA: TGTGCCACCAGTGATTCGAAAACAGGGGGAGAGACCCAGTACTTC.